This TCR beta chain comes out of a study of blood T cell repertoires in COVID-19. Study background: There were acute and convalescent COVID-19 samples, and they came from the United States, Italy and Spain.

J gave up 5 bases and V 8 bases, and 14 bases lay outside the gene matches. The CDR3 contains 15 residues. Germline CDR1 reads LNHDA; CDR2 reads SQIVND (reference sequence). Authors' methods: Scientists estimated how many nucleated cells there were by amplifying reference gene primers. Clones were read by immunoSEQ multiplex PCR, and TCRdb kept only the in-frame ones, dropping some. That table furnishes V, J and clone size, whereas the DNA furnished D and trimming. The sample shows some 260,000 clones, approximately 86% of them seen only once. This clone was picked up a small number of times. Sequenced input: peripheral blood. The chain employs TRBV19 and TRBJ1-1, with 7 bases identical to TRBD1. This receptor was identified in a woman in her late teens or twenties with acute or convalescent COVID-19. DNA for the CDR3: TGTGCCAGTCTAACACAGGGGACCTTAGGGACTGAAGCTTTCTTT. It yields the protein CASLTQGTLGTEAFF.